These T cell receptor beta chains were read from a single sample in a study of blood T cell repertoires in COVID-19. Produced via immunoSEQ multiplex PCR; TCRdb's table is partial and in-frame only. The table lists more than 350,000 clones, about 88% of them singletons. The sequencing input was PBMCs or T cells enriched from blood (not recorded which). The receptors were gathered from a woman aged 18-29 years who had been exposed to COVID-19. CDR3s include the opening cysteine and the closing phenylalanine or tryptophan. Each record gives: clone size, J gene, D gene, V gene, CDR3 protein, CDR3 DNA. The D gene is left open where the match is weak. Only part of the rows carry a size: once, few, many, or a class if the clone is expanded.

clone size: once; J gene: TRBJ2-3; D gene: .; V gene: TRBV10-3; CDR3 protein: CAISESVVAVTYTDTQYF; CDR3 DNA: TGTGCCATCAGTGAGTCGGTAGTAGCGGTTACGTATACAGATACGCAGTATTTT
clone size: .; J gene: TRBJ2-7; D gene: .; V gene: TRBV18; CDR3 protein: CASSHLRESEQYF; CDR3 DNA: TGTGCCAGCTCCCACTTACGGGAGAGTGAGCAGTACTTC
clone size: .; J gene: TRBJ1-2; D gene: TRBD1; V gene: TRBV6-5; CDR3 protein: CASSRRQGYGYTF; CDR3 DNA: TGTGCCAGCAGCCGACGACAGGGATATGGCTACACCTTC
clone size: .; J gene: TRBJ1-5; D gene: .; V gene: TRBV7-3; CDR3 protein: CASSLKGFEGQGIGGNQPQHF; CDR3 DNA: TGTGCCAGCAGCTTAAAGGGTTTCGAGGGGCAGGGGATAGGAGGCAATCAGCCCCAGCATTTT
clone size: .; J gene: TRBJ2-7; D gene: TRBD2; V gene: TRBV5-4; CDR3 protein: CASSGTSGRGPQQYSYEQYF; CDR3 DNA: TGTGCCAGCAGCGGGACTAGCGGGAGAGGTCCCCAGCAGTATTCCTACGAGCAGTACTTC
clone size: .; J gene: TRBJ2-5; D gene: TRBD2; V gene: TRBV2; CDR3 protein: CASMGGTSLPETQYF; CDR3 DNA: TGTGCCAGCATGGGAGGGACTAGCCTACCGGAGACCCAGTACTTC
clone size: few; J gene: TRBJ1-1; D gene: .; V gene: TRBV9; CDR3 protein: CASSLWSSTEAFF; CDR3 DNA: TGTGCCAGCAGCCTATGGAGCAGCACTGAAGCTTTCTTT
clone size: .; J gene: TRBJ1-3; D gene: TRBD1; V gene: TRBV19; CDR3 protein: CASSMRQGSGNTIYF; CDR3 DNA: TGTGCCAGTAGTATGAGACAGGGTTCTGGAAACACCATATATTTT
clone size: few; J gene: TRBJ1-4; D gene: TRBD1; V gene: TRBV5-8; CDR3 protein: CASSPGDRGAEKLFF; CDR3 DNA: TGTGCCAGCAGCCCGGGCGACAGGGGAGCTGAAAAACTGTTTTTT
clone size: .; J gene: TRBJ2-3; D gene: .; V gene: TRBV18; CDR3 protein: CASSPPGGTDTQYF; CDR3 DNA: TGTGCCAGCTCACCCCCCGGGGGCACAGATACGCAGTATTTT
clone size: once; J gene: TRBJ2-7; D gene: .; V gene: TRBV11-2; CDR3 protein: CASSLVFGGGGAYEQYF; CDR3 DNA: TGTGCCAGCAGCTTAGTCTTCGGGGGAGGAGGGGCCTACGAGCAGTACTTC
clone size: .; J gene: TRBJ1-2; D gene: .; V gene: TRBV20-1; CDR3 protein: CSAAMEYGYTF; CDR3 DNA: TGCAGTGCCGCCATGGAGTATGGCTACACCTTC
clone size: .; J gene: TRBJ2-2; D gene: TRBD2; V gene: TRBV12-3/TRBV12-4; CDR3 protein: CASRGGTGELFF; CDR3 DNA: TGTGCCAGCCGCGGGGGCACCGGGGAGCTGTTTTTT
clone size: .; J gene: TRBJ2-3; D gene: TRBD1; V gene: TRBV7-2; CDR3 protein: CASSQHRDRVVWDTQYF; CDR3 DNA: TGTGCCAGCAGTCAGCACCGGGACAGGGTAGTTTGGGATACGCAGTATTTT
clone size: .; J gene: TRBJ2-7; D gene: TRBD1; V gene: TRBV28; CDR3 protein: CASWDRGNYEQYF; CDR3 DNA: TGTGCCAGTTGGGACAGGGGTAACTACGAGCAGTACTTC
clone size: .; J gene: TRBJ2-7; D gene: .; V gene: TRBV12-5; CDR3 protein: CASGLVWAGLSYEQYF; CDR3 DNA: TGTGCTAGTGGTTTGGTATGGGCGGGGCTCTCCTACGAGCAGTACTTC
clone size: .; J gene: TRBJ2-2; D gene: TRBD2; V gene: TRBV6-2/TRBV6-3; CDR3 protein: CASSPSGLAGGNTGELFF; CDR3 DNA: TGTGCCAGCAGTCCATCCGGACTAGCGGGGGGGAACACCGGGGAGCTGTTTTTT
clone size: .; J gene: TRBJ2-7; D gene: TRBD2; V gene: TRBV6-2/TRBV6-3; CDR3 protein: CASSRAGSSSYEQYF; CDR3 DNA: TGTGCCAGCAGCCGAGCGGGATCAAGCTCCTACGAGCAGTACTTC
clone size: .; J gene: TRBJ2-2; D gene: TRBD1; V gene: TRBV4-2; CDR3 protein: CASSQGGQGKDGELFF; CDR3 DNA: TGTGCCAGCAGCCAAGGTGGACAGGGAAAGGACGGGGAGCTGTTTTTT
clone size: .; J gene: TRBJ1-1; D gene: TRBD1; V gene: TRBV7-9; CDR3 protein: CASSQPGTGWTEAFF; CDR3 DNA: TGTGCCAGCAGCCAGCCCGGGACAGGGTGGACTGAAGCTTTCTTT
clone size: .; J gene: TRBJ1-3; D gene: TRBD1; V gene: TRBV5-6; CDR3 protein: CASSLQGVDTIYF; CDR3 DNA: TGTGCCAGCAGCTTGCAGGGGGTTGACACCATATATTTT
clone size: .; J gene: TRBJ1-2; D gene: TRBD1; V gene: TRBV28; CDR3 protein: CASSLDRGSHGYTF; CDR3 DNA: TGTGCCAGCAGTTTAGACAGGGGGTCCCATGGCTACACCTTC
clone size: .; J gene: TRBJ2-2; D gene: .; V gene: TRBV19; CDR3 protein: CASSRGGSGTGELFF; CDR3 DNA: TGTGCCAGTAGTCGAGGAGGGAGTGGGACCGGGGAGCTGTTTTTT
clone size: .; J gene: TRBJ1-5; D gene: .; V gene: TRBV29-1; CDR3 protein: CSVIHDGGKNQPQHF; CDR3 DNA: TGCAGCGTTATTCACGACGGCGGGAAAAATCAGCCCCAGCATTTT
clone size: .; J gene: TRBJ2-5; D gene: TRBD2; V gene: TRBV11-2; CDR3 protein: CASLFMGSGGRETQYF; CDR3 DNA: TGTGCCAGCCTCTTTATGGGGTCGGGAGGAAGGGAGACCCAGTACTTC
clone size: .; J gene: TRBJ2-3; D gene: .; V gene: TRBV10-3; CDR3 protein: CATALDFRDTQYF; CDR3 DNA: TGTGCCACCGCCCTAGACTTTCGGGATACGCAGTATTTT
clone size: .; J gene: TRBJ2-7; D gene: .; V gene: TRBV18; CDR3 protein: CASSPGLGRGRTYEQYF; CDR3 DNA: TGTGCCAGCTCACCAGGCTTAGGCAGGGGGAGGACCTACGAGCAGTACTTC
clone size: .; J gene: TRBJ1-4; D gene: .; V gene: TRBV28; CDR3 protein: CASSFRATNEKLFF; CDR3 DNA: TGTGCCAGCAGTTTTCGAGCAACTAATGAAAAACTGTTTTTT
clone size: .; J gene: TRBJ1-6; D gene: TRBD1; V gene: TRBV15; CDR3 protein: CATSDDRASPLHF; CDR3 DNA: TGTGCCACCAGCGATGACAGGGCTTCACCCCTCCACTTT
clone size: .; J gene: TRBJ2-7; D gene: .; V gene: TRBV11-2; CDR3 protein: CASSLAGGAAYEQYF; CDR3 DNA: TGTGCCAGCAGCTTAGCTGGCGGGGCGGCCTACGAGCAGTACTTC
clone size: .; J gene: TRBJ1-1; D gene: .; V gene: TRBV13; CDR3 protein: CASSLGLTPNTEAFF; CDR3 DNA: TGTGCCAGCAGCTTAGGCCTCACACCAAACACTGAAGCTTTCTTT
clone size: few; J gene: TRBJ2-5; D gene: TRBD2; V gene: TRBV5-4; CDR3 protein: CASSLARAGGLETQYF; CDR3 DNA: TGTGCCAGCAGCTTGGCCAGAGCGGGAGGGTTGGAGACCCAGTACTTC
clone size: .; J gene: TRBJ2-1; D gene: .; V gene: TRBV11-3; CDR3 protein: CASSLRQDNEQFF; CDR3 DNA: TGTGCCAGCAGCTTAAGACAGGACAATGAGCAGTTCTTC
clone size: .; J gene: TRBJ2-1; D gene: TRBD2; V gene: TRBV29-1; CDR3 protein: CSVIRTSGSDRAYNEQFF; CDR3 DNA: TGCAGCGTTATTCGGACTAGCGGGAGTGATAGGGCCTACAATGAGCAGTTCTTC
clone size: .; J gene: TRBJ2-1; D gene: TRBD2; V gene: TRBV7-3; CDR3 protein: CASSLMGGLVEQFF; CDR3 DNA: TGTGCCAGCAGCTTAATGGGAGGGCTCGTAGAGCAGTTCTTC
clone size: .; J gene: TRBJ2-3; D gene: .; V gene: TRBV10-1; CDR3 protein: CASSEAASRRDTQYF; CDR3 DNA: TGCGCCAGCAGTGAGGCGGCTAGCCGGAGAGATACGCAGTATTTT
clone size: .; J gene: TRBJ2-5; D gene: .; V gene: TRBV10-2; CDR3 protein: CASSPGPGKGQETQYF; CDR3 DNA: TGCGCCAGCAGCCCGGGTCCAGGGAAGGGGCAAGAGACCCAGTACTTC
clone size: .; J gene: TRBJ1-5; D gene: .; V gene: TRBV10-3; CDR3 protein: CAISGGGRGGNQPQHF; CDR3 DNA: TGTGCCATCAGTGGAGGAGGCAGGGGTGGAAATCAGCCCCAGCATTTT
clone size: .; J gene: TRBJ2-1; D gene: TRBD1; V gene: TRBV7-9; CDR3 protein: CASSLAGTGLHEQFF; CDR3 DNA: TGTGCCAGCAGCTTAGCCGGGACAGGGCTCCATGAGCAGTTCTTC
clone size: once; J gene: TRBJ1-6; D gene: .; V gene: TRBV12-1; CDR3 protein: CATRQASYNSPLHF; CDR3 DNA: TGTGCCACGCGACAGGCCTCCTATAATTCACCCCTCCACTTT
clone size: .; J gene: TRBJ2-1; D gene: TRBD2; V gene: TRBV7-9; CDR3 protein: CASRQSGSSYNEQFF; CDR3 DNA: TGTGCCAGCAGGCAGAGCGGGAGTTCCTACAATGAGCAGTTCTTC
clone size: .; J gene: TRBJ2-5; D gene: TRBD1; V gene: TRBV10-3; CDR3 protein: CAISEKDRGGTQYF; CDR3 DNA: TGTGCCATCAGTGAGAAAGACAGGGGTGGGACCCAGTACTTC
clone size: .; J gene: TRBJ2-7; D gene: TRBD2; V gene: TRBV28; CDR3 protein: CASSSSTGRPTSGRARYEQYF; CDR3 DNA: TGTGCCAGCAGCTCCTCGACAGGGCGGCCCACTAGCGGGAGGGCCAGGTACGAGCAGTACTTC
clone size: few; J gene: TRBJ1-2; D gene: TRBD1; V gene: TRBV7-9; CDR3 protein: CASSPGQGRGYTF; CDR3 DNA: TGTGCCAGCAGCCCCGGACAGGGACGTGGCTACACCTTC
clone size: once; J gene: TRBJ1-2; D gene: .; V gene: TRBV27; CDR3 protein: CASSLSKGRGDGYTF; CDR3 DNA: TGTGCCAGCAGTTTATCGAAGGGAAGGGGCGATGGCTACACCTTC
clone size: .; J gene: TRBJ1-1; D gene: TRBD1; V gene: TRBV3-1/TRBV3-2; CDR3 protein: CASSQGVTGGNTEAFF; CDR3 DNA: TGTGCCAGCAGCCAAGGGGTGACAGGGGGCAACACTGAAGCTTTCTTT
clone size: .; J gene: TRBJ2-7; D gene: TRBD1; V gene: TRBV18; CDR3 protein: CASSQGNTGGEQYF; CDR3 DNA: TGTGCCAGCTCACAAGGTAATACAGGGGGCGAGCAGTACTTC
clone size: .; J gene: TRBJ2-7; D gene: .; V gene: TRBV5-3; CDR3 protein: CARSLDRASEQYF; CDR3 DNA: TGTGCCAGAAGCTTGGACAGGGCCAGCGAGCAGTACTTC
clone size: .; J gene: TRBJ1-2; D gene: .; V gene: TRBV13; CDR3 protein: CASSLEPANYGYTF; CDR3 DNA: TGTGCCAGCAGCTTAGAGCCTGCCAACTATGGCTACACCTTC
clone size: .; J gene: TRBJ2-7; D gene: .; V gene: TRBV20-1; CDR3 protein: CSAIWAEQYF; CDR3 DNA: TGCAGTGCTATCTGGGCCGAGCAGTACTTC
clone size: .; J gene: TRBJ1-1; D gene: .; V gene: TRBV30; CDR3 protein: CAWRRAMNTEAFF; CDR3 DNA: TGTGCCTGGAGGAGAGCCATGAACACTGAAGCTTTCTTT
clone size: .; J gene: TRBJ1-1; D gene: TRBD1; V gene: TRBV4-1; CDR3 protein: CASSQFGTENTEAFF; CDR3 DNA: TGCGCCAGCAGCCAATTCGGGACAGAGAACACTGAAGCTTTCTTT
clone size: .; J gene: TRBJ2-7; D gene: .; V gene: TRBV4-1; CDR3 protein: CASSQDLMRGGSAYEQYF; CDR3 DNA: TGCGCCAGCAGCCAAGATCTCATGAGGGGAGGTAGCGCGTACGAGCAGTACTTC
clone size: .; J gene: TRBJ2-3; D gene: .; V gene: TRBV5-1; CDR3 protein: CASSDTGDTQYF; CDR3 DNA: TGCGCCAGCAGCGACACGGGGGATACGCAGTATTTT
clone size: .; J gene: TRBJ2-3; D gene: TRBD2; V gene: TRBV5-1; CDR3 protein: CASSLEGRLKREKHTDTQYF; CDR3 DNA: TGCGCCAGCAGCTTGGAGGGACGCCTCAAGCGGGAGAAGCACACAGATACGCAGTATTTT